This TCR beta chain emerged from a study of blood T cell repertoires in COVID-19. Study at large: Specimens from acute and convalescent COVID-19 originated in the United States, Italy and Spain. PBMCs, B-cell-depleted T cells, or T cells were the source of the cDNA or gDNA that made up the material.

TCRdb's table, derived via immunoSEQ multiplex PCR, lists solely in-frame clones and lacks some. This repertoire shows approximately 140,000 clones, 88% found once; its top ten account for roughly 2.5%. J gave up 7 bases and V 3 bases, and 9 bases lay outside the gene matches. CDR3 size: 14 residues. CDR1 and CDR2 (germline): KGHSH, LQKENI. The chain couples TRBV18 to TRBJ2-7; the match to TRBD1 covers 7 bases. The clonotype originates from a human donor with COVID-19, enrolled during active disease. The donor label of this sample is uncertain. Sequencing was performed on peripheral blood. CDR3: CASSPLKGADEQYF. The DNA for the CDR3 is TGTGCCAGCTCACCTTTGAAGGGGGCGGATGAGCAGTACTTC.